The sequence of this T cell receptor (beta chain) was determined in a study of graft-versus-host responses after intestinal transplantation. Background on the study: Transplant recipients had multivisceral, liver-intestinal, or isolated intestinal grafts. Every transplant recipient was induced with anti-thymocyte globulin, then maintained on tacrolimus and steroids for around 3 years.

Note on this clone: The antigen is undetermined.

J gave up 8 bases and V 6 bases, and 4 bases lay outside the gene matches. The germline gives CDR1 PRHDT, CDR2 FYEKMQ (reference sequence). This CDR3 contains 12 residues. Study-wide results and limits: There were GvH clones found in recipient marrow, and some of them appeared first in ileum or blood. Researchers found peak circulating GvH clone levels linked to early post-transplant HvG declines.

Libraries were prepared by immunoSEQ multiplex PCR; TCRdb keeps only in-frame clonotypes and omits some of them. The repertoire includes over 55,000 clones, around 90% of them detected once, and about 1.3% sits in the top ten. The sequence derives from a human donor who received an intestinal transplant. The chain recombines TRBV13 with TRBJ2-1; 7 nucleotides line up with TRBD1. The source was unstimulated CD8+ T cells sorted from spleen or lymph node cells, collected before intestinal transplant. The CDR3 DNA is TGTGCCAGCAGAGGGGGCCTCGATGAGCAGTTCTTC. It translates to CASRGGLDEQFF.